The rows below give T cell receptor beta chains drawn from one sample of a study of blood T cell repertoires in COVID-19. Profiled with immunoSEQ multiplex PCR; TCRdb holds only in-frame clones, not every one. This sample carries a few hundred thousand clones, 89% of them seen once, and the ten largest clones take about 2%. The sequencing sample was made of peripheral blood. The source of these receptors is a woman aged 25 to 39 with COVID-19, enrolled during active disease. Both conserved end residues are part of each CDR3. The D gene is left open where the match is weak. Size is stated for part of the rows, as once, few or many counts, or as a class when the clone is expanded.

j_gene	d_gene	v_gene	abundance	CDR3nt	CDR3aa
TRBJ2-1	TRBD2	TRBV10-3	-	TGTGCCATCAGTGACCCGGGACTAGCGGTCCACAATGAGCAGTTCTTC	CAISDPGLAVHNEQFF
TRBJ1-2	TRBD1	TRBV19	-	TGTGCCAGTGGACAGGACTTGGTTTATGGCTACACCTTC	CASGQDLVYGYTF
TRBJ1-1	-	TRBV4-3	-	TGCGCCAGCAGCCAAGACGCGGGGAACACTGAAGCTTTCTTT	CASSQDAGNTEAFF
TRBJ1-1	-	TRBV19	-	TGTGCCAGTAGTATAGAGAGAGGGTACACTGAAGCTTTCTTT	CASSIERGYTEAFF
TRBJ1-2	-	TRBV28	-	TGTGCCAGCAGTTTAGAGGGAACTGGCTACACCTTC	CASSLEGTGYTF
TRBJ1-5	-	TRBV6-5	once	TGTGCCAGCGGTTCGACAGAGTATCAGCCCCAGCATTTT	CASGSTEYQPQHF
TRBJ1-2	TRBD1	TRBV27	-	TGTGCCAGCAGTTTAACCGGACAGGGGCGCAACTATGGCTACACCTTC	CASSLTGQGRNYGYTF
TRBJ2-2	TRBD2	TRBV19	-	TGTGCCAGTAGTCCAGACTTAGCGGGAACGAACACCGGGGAGCTGTTTTTT	CASSPDLAGTNTGELFF
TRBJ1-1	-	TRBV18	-	TGTGCCAGCTCATACATGAACACTGAAGCTTTCTTT	CASSYMNTEAFF
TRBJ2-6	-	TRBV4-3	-	TGCGCCAGCAGCCAAGATAGGGGGTCAGGGGCCAACGTCCTGACTTTC	CASSQDRGSGANVLTF
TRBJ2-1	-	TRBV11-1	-	TGTGCCAGCAGCTCATCTAGCTCCTACAATGAGCAGTTCTTC	CASSSSSSYNEQFF
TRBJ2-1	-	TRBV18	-	TGTGCCAGCTCACCCCGGGTCGAGCAGTTCTTC	CASSPRVEQFF
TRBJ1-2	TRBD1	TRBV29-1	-	TGCAGCGCCTGGGGACAGGGAGCGGATGGCTACACCTTC	CSAWGQGADGYTF
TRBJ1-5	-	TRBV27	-	TGTGCCAGCAGTTTAAATTTCCCCGGCAGGGACTATAGCAATCAGCCCCAGCATTTT	CASSLNFPGRDYSNQPQHF
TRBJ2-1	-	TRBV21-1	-	TGTGCCAGCAGCAAAAGGTGGGTAGCGGGGGGTCTCCGGAATGAGCAGTTCTTC	CASSKRWVAGGLRNEQFF
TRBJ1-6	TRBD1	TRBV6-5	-	TGTGCCAGCAGACCCGACAGGGGTTCACCCCTCCACTTT	CASRPDRGSPLHF
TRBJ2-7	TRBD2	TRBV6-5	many	TGTGCCAGCAGTTACTCGTCACTAGCGGTCTACGAGCAGTACTTC	CASSYSSLAVYEQYF
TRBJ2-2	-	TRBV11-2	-	TGTGCCAGCAGCTTAGTTAGGGGGGGTACCGGGGAGCTGTTTTTT	CASSLVRGGTGELFF
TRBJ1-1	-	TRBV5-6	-	TGTGCCAGCAGCCAGGGGTTGGATGAAGCTTTCTTT	CASSQGLDEAFF
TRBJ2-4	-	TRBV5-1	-	TGCGCCAGCAGCTTGGAGCAGTCCGAGGGAATTCAGTACTTC	CASSLEQSEGIQYF
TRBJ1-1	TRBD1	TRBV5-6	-	TGTGCCAGCAGCGGTAACCTTGGGACAGGGAACACTGAAGCTTTCTTT	CASSGNLGTGNTEAFF
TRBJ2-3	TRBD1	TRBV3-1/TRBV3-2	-	TGTGCCAGCAGCCAACTTTTGGGACAGGGAACAGATACGCAGTATTTT	CASSQLLGQGTDTQYF
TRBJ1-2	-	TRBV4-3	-	TGCGCCAGCAGCCAAGCCCCCTTTGGGGGGTCTCATGGCTACACCTTC	CASSQAPFGGSHGYTF
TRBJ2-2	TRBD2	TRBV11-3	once	TGTGCCAGCAGCGTAGCGGGGGATGACACCGGGGAGCTGTTTTTT	CASSVAGDDTGELFF
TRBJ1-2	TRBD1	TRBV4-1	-	TGCGCCAGCAGCCAAGTGATAGGGGGCGAGGGCTACACCTTC	CASSQVIGGEGYTF
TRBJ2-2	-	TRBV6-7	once	TGTGCCAGCAGTCCCACAGGGTTGGGGGGGGAGCTGTTTTTT	CASSPTGLGGELFF
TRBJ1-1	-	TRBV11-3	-	TGTGCCAGCAGCGCCCCGGCGGTGGGGGGGGCGGATGCTTTCTTT	CASSAPAVGGADAFF
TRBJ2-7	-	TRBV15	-	TGTGCCACCAGCAGAGATAGGGGGTTCGCCTACGAGCAGTACTTC	CATSRDRGFAYEQYF
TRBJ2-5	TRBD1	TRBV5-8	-	TGTGCCAGCAGACGGACAGGGTTCCGAGAGACCCAGTACTTC	CASRRTGFRETQYF
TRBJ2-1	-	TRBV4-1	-	TGCGCCAGCAGCCAACCAAAGCGACTTCCCTACAATGAGCAGTTCTTC	CASSQPKRLPYNEQFF
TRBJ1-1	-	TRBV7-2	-	TGTGCCAGCAGCTTAGTGTCCGGGAGCACTGAAGCTTTCTTT	CASSLVSGSTEAFF
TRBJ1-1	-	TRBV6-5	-	TGTGCCAGCAGCCGCGGGGCCACTGAAGCTTTCTTT	CASSRGATEAFF
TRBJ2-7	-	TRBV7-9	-	TGTGCCAGCAGCTACTCGACAGTCTCCTACGAGCAGTACTTC	CASSYSTVSYEQYF
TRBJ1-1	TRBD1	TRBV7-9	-	TGTGCCAGCCGGACAGGCACTGAAGCTTTCTTT	CASRTGTEAFF
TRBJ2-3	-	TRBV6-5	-	TGTGCCAGCAGTTTGGGGCGGCGTACAGATACGCAGTATTTT	CASSLGRRTDTQYF
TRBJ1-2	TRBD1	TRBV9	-	TGTGCCAGCAGCGGGTTGGACAGGGGGCAAATCTCCTATGGCTACACCTTC	CASSGLDRGQISYGYTF
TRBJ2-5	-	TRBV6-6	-	TGTGCCAGCGGGCAAAGGGAGACCCAGTACTTC	CASGQRETQYF
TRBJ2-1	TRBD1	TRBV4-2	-	TGTGCCAGCAGCCCCGGGGACAGGTTAATTGTCAATGAGCAGTTCTTC	CASSPGDRLIVNEQFF
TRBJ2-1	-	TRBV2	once	TGTGCCAGCACCGCGCACAGGAACGCCAATGAGCAGTTCTTC	CASTAHRNANEQFF
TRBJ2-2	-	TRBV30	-	TGTGCCTGGGTAGACACCGGGGAGCTGTTTTTT	CAWVDTGELFF
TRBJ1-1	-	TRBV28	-	TGTGCCAGCAGAGGGGGGAACACTGAAGCTTTCTTT	CASRGGNTEAFF
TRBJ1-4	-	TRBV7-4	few	TGTGCCAGCAGCTTCCGGCGGCAGTTCCTCGTATTGCGGTTTAAACTGTTTTTT	CASSFRRQFLVLRFKLFF
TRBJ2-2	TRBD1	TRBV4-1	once	TGCGCCAGCAGCCACATGACAGGGGGGATAAACACCGGGGAGCTGTTTTTT	CASSHMTGGINTGELFF
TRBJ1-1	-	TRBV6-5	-	TGTGCCAGCAGAAAAGGACTGACCAAAACTGAAGCTTTCTTT	CASRKGLTKTEAFF
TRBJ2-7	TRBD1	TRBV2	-	TGTGCCAGCAGTGATTTGGGACAGGGGGGGTACGAGCAGTACTTC	CASSDLGQGGYEQYF
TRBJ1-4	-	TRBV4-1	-	TGCGCCAGCAGCCAGATACAGGGAAATGAAAAACTGTTTTTT	CASSQIQGNEKLFF
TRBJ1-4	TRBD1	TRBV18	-	TGTGCCAGCTCACCGACAGGGGCCCAAAATGAAAAACTGTTTTTT	CASSPTGAQNEKLFF
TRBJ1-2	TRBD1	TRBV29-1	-	TGCAGCGCCGAGACAGGGCGAGACTATGGCTACACCTTC	CSAETGRDYGYTF
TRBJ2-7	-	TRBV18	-	TGTGCCAGCTCACGGCCTCAGTCCGAGCAGTACTTC	CASSRPQSEQYF
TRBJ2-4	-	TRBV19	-	TGTGCCAGTGCCGGGGATGAAAACATTCAGTACTTC	CASAGDENIQYF
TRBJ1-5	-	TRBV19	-	TGTGCCAGTAGAATAGGCGCATATAGCAATCAGCCCCAGCATTTT	CASRIGAYSNQPQHF
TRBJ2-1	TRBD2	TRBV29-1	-	TGCAGCGTTGCTTCGGGGGGGCGTAATGAGCAGTTCTTC	CSVASGGRNEQFF
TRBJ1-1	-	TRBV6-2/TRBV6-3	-	TGTGCCAGCAGTTACACTAGACCGTACACTGAAGCTTTCTTT	CASSYTRPYTEAFF
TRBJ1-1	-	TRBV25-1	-	TGTGCCAGCAGAGCCGGGAACACTGAAGCTTTCTTT	CASRAGNTEAFF
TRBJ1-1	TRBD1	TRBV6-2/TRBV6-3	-	TGTGCCAGCAGTCTACCGACAGGGGGCGCGACTGAAGCTTTCTTT	CASSLPTGGATEAFF
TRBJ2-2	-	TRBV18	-	TGTGCCAGCTCCGACAGAAGCCTAAACACCGGGGAGCTGTTTTTT	CASSDRSLNTGELFF
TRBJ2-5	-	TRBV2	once	TGTGCCAGCCATGAGAGGCAAGAGACCCAGTACTTC	CASHERQETQYF
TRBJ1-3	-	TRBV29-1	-	TGCAGCGTTGATGATAATGGCTCTAGGAACACCATATATTTT	CSVDDNGSRNTIYF
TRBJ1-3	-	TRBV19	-	TGTGCCAGTAGTCCGCACGCAGGGTACTCTGGAAACACCATATATTTT	CASSPHAGYSGNTIYF